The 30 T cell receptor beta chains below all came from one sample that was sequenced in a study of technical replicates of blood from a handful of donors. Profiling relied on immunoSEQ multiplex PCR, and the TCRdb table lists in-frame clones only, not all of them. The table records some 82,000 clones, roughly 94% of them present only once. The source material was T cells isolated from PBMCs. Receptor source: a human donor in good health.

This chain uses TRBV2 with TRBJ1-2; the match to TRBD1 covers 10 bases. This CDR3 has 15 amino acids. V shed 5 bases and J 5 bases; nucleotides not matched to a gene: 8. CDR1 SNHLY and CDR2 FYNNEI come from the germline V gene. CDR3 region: CASSNTGDRGYGYTF. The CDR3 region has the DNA TGTGCCAGCAGTAATACCGGGGACAGGGGATATGGCTACACCTTC.

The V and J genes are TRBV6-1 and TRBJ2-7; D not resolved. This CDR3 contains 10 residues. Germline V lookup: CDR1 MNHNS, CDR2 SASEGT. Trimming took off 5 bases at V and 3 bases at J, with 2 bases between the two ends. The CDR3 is CASSRYEQYF. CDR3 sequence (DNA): TGTGCCAGCAGTCGCTACGAGCAGTACTTC.

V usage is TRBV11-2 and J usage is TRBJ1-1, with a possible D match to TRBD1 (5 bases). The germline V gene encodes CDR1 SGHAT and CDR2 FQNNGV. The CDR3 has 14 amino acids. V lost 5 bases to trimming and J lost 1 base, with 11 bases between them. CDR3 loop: CASSPSGQNTEAFF. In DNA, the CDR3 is TGTGCCAGCAGCCCCTCAGGGCAGAACACTGAAGCTTTCTTT.

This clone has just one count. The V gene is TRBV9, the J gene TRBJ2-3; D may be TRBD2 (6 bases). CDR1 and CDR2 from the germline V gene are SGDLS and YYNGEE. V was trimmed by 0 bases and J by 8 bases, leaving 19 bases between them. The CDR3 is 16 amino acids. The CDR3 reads CASSVVGGAEGGTQYF. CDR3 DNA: TGTGCCAGCAGCGTAGTCGGTGGAGCGGAGGGCGGTACGCAGTATTTT.

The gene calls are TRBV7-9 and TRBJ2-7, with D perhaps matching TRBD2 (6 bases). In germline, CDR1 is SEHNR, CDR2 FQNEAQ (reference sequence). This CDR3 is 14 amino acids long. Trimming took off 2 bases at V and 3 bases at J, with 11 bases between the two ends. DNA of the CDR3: TGTGCCAGCAGCTTATCCGGGAGATTCTACGAGCAGTACTTC. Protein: CASSLSGRFYEQYF.

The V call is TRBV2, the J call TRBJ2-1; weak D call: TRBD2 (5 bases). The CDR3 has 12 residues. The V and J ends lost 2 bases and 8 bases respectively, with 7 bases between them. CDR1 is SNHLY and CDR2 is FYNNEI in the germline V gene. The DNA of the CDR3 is TGTGCCAGCAGTGAACTAGCCCATGAGCAGTTCTTC. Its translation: CASSELAHEQFF.

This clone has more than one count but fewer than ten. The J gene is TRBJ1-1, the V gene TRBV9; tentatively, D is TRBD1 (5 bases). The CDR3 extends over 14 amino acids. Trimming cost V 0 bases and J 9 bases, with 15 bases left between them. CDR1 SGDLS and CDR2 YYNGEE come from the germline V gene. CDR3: CASSVATEGRQAFF. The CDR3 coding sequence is TGTGCCAGCAGCGTAGCTACAGAGGGGAGGCAAGCTTTCTTT.

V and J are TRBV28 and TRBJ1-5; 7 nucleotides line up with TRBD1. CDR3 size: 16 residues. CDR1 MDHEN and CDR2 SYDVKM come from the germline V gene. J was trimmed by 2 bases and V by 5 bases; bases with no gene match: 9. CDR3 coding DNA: TGTGCCAGCAGTCCCTCACAGGGGTCTGGCAATCAGCCCCAGCATTTT. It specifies CASSPSQGSGNQPQHF.

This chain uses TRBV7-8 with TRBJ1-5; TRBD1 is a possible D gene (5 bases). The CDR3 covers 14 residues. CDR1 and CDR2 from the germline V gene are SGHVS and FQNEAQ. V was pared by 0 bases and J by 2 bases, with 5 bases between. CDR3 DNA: TGTGCCAGCAGCTTAGCGACAGGCAATCAGCCCCAGCATTTT. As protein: CASSLATGNQPQHF. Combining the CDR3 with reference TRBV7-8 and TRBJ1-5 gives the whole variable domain GAGVSQSPRYKVAKRGQDVALRCDPISGHVSLFWYQQALGQGPEFLTYFQNEAQLDKSGLPSDRFFAERPEGSVSTLKIQRTQQEDSAVYLCASSLATGNQPQHFGDGTRLSIL.

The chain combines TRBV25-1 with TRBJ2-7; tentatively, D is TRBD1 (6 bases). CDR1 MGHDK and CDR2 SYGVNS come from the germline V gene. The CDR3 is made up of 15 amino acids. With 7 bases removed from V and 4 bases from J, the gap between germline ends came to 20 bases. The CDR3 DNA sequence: TGTGCCAGCACCGGTGGTGCGGCAGGGGATTACGAGCAGTACTTC. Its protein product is CASTGGAAGDYEQYF.

CDR3 residues: CASSVGTYGKLFF. CDR3 DNA sequence: TGTGCCAGCAGCGTAGGGACATATGGGAAACTGTTTTTT. V and J are TRBV9 and TRBJ1-4, with D tentatively TRBD1 (5 bases). Trimming left V 0 bases short and J 11 bases short, with 11 bases between. This CDR3 has 13 residues. Germline CDR1 is SGDLS and CDR2 is YYNGEE.

DNA of the CDR3: TGTGCCAGCAGTGCAAATCGGGGCAGGGGGCGTTACGAGCAGTACTTC. Translating gives CASSANRGRGRYEQYF. The chain uses TRBV27 and TRBJ2-7; 8 bases align to TRBD1. V dropped 5 bases and J dropped 4; count of bases not matched to a gene: 13. Looked up from germline, CDR1 is MNHEY and CDR2 is SMNVEV (reference sequence). This CDR3 contains 16 residues.

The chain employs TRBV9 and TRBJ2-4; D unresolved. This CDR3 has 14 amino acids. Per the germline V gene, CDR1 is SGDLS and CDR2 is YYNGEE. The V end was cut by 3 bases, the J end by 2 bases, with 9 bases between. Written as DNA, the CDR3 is TGTGCCAGCAGCGGAGAAGTGTCCAAAAACATTCAGTACTTC. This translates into CASSGEVSKNIQYF.

CDR3 sequence: CASSRLPGQGAGNTIYF. In DNA form, the CDR3 reads TGCGCCAGCAGTCGACTTCCGGGACAGGGGGCTGGAAACACCATATATTTT. This chain links TRBV10-1 with TRBJ1-3; 11 bases are shared with TRBD1. V lost 5 bases to trimming and J lost 2 bases; unmatched junction nucleotides: 8. Per the germline V gene, CDR1 is WNHNN and CDR2 is SYGVQD (reference sequence). The CDR3 spans 17 residues.

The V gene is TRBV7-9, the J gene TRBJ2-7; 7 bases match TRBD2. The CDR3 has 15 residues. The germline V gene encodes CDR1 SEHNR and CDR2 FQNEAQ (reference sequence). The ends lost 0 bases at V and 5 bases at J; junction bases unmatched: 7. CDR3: CASSLALGGVNEQYF. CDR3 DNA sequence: TGTGCCAGCAGCTTAGCGCTGGGAGGGGTTAACGAGCAGTACTTC.

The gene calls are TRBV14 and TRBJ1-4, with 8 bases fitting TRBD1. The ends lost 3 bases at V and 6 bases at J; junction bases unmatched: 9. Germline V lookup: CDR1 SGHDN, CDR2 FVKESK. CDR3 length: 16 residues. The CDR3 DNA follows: TGTGCCAGCAGCCACTTAGGACAGGGCCCTTATGAAAAACTGTTTTTT. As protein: CASSHLGQGPYEKLFF.

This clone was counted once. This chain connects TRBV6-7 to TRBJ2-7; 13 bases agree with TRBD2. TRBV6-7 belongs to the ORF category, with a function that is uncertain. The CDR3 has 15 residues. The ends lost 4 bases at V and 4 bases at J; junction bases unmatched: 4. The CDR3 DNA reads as TGTGCCAGCAGTTTTTCGGGACTAGCGGGGTACGAGCAGTACTTC. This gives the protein CASSFSGLAGYEQYF.

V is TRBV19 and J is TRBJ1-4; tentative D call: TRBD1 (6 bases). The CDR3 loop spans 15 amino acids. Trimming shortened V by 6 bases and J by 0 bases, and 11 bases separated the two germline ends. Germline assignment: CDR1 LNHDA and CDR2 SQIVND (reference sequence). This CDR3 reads CASRRTASTNEKLFF. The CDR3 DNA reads TGTGCCAGTAGGCGGACAGCTTCAACTAATGAAAAACTGTTTTTT.

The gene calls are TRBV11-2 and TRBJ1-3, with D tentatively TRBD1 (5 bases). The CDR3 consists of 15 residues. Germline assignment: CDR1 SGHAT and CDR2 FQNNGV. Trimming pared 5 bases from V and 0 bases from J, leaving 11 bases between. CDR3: CASSPRQSSGNTIYF. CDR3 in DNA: TGTGCCAGCAGCCCAAGACAGAGCTCTGGAAACACCATATATTTT. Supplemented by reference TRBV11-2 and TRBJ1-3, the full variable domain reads EAGVAQSPRYKIIEKRQSVAFWCNPISGHATLYWYQQILGQGPKLLIQFQNNGVVDDSQLPKDRFSAERLKGVDSTLKIQPAKLEDSAVYLCASSPRQSSGNTIYFGEGSWLTVV.

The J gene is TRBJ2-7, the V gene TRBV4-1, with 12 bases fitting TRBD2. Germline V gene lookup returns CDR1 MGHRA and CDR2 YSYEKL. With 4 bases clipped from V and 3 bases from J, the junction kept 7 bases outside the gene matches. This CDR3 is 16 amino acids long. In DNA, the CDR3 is TGCGCCAGCAGCCCCTGGACTAGCGGGGAGGGCTACGAGCAGTACTTC. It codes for CASSPWTSGEGYEQYF.

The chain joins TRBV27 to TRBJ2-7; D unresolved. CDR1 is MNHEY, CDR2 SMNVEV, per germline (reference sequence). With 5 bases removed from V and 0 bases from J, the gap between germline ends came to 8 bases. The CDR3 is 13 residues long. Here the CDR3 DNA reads TGTGCCAGCAGTCCTAGAAGCTCCTACGAGCAGTACTTC. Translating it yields CASSPRSSYEQYF.

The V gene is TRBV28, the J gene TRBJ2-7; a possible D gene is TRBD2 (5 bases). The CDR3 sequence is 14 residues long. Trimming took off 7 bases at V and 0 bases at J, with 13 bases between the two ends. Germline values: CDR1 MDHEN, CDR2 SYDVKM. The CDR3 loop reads CASNHGDSSYEQYF. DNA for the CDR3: TGTGCCAGCAACCACGGGGATAGCTCCTACGAGCAGTACTTC.

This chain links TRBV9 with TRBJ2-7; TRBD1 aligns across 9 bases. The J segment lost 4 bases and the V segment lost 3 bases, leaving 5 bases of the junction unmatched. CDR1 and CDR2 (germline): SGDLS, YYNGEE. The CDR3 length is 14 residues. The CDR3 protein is CASSAGQGPYEQYF. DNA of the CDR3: TGTGCCAGCAGCGCGGGACAGGGCCCTTACGAGCAGTACTTC.

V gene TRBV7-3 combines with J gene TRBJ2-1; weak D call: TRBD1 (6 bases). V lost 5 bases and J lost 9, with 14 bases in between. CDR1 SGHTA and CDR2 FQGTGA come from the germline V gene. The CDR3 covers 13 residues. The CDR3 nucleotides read TGTGCCAGCAGCCTAGGGGGTGTTCCTGAGCAGTTCTTC. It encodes CASSLGGVPEQFF.

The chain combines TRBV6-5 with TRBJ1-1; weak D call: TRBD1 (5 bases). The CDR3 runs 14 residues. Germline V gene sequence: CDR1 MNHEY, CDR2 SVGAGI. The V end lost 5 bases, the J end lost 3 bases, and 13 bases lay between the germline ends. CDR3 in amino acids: CASSQVQEYTEAFF. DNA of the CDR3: TGTGCCAGCAGTCAAGTACAGGAGTACACTGAAGCTTTCTTT.

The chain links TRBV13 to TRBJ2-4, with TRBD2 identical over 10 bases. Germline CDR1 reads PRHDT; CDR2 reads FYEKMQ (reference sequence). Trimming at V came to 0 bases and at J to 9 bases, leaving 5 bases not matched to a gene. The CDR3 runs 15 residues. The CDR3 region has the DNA TGTGCCAGCAGCTTAGGTAGCGGGAGGTCCGTCATTCAGTACTTC. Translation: CASSLGSGRSVIQYF.

This CDR3 reads CASNEDREVQPQHF. The CDR3 DNA follows: TGTGCCAGCAATGAGGACAGGGAGGTTCAGCCCCAGCATTTT. The chain couples TRBV28 to TRBJ1-5; the match to TRBD1 covers 8 bases. CDR1 and CDR2 (germline): MDHEN, SYDVKM. The CDR3 contains 14 residues. V was pared by 7 bases and J by 6 bases, with 8 bases of the junction left unmatched.

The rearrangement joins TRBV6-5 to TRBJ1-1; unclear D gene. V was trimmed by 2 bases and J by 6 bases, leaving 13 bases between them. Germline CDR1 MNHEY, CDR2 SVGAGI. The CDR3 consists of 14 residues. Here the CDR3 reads CASSYNAVYPEAFF. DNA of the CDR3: TGTGCCAGCAGTTACAATGCGGTTTACCCTGAAGCTTTCTTT.

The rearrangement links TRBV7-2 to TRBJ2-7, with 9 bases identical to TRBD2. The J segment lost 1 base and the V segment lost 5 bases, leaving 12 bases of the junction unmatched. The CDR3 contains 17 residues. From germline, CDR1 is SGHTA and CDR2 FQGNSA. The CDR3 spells CASSHRWSLAGSYEQYF. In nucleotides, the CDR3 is TGTGCCAGCAGCCATCGGTGGAGTCTAGCGGGGTCCTACGAGCAGTACTTC.

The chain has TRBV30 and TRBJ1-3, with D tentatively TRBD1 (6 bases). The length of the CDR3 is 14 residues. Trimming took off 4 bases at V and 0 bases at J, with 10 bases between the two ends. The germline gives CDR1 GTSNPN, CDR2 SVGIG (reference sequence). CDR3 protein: CAWTGHSSGNTIYF. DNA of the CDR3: TGTGCCTGGACGGGACACAGCTCTGGAAACACCATATATTTT.